Below are 2 T cell receptor beta chains sequenced from a single sample in a study of human T cells and chemical hapten exposure. The sample's time point: patch test 1, 2 weeks after DPC sensitization. The treatment here: therapeutic diphenylcyclopropenone sensitization with weekly scalp DPC. TCRdb fed the RACE reads into MiXCR, producing one record per CDR3 protein. The table has 150,000 or so distinct CDR3 sequences, about 14% seen once. Sequencing was performed on whole blood, taken in connection with sensitization to the hapten diphenylcyclopropenone (DPC). The receptors come from a woman aged 25 to 45 with alopecia areata. Some clones in this sample may be carry-over from other donors' samples.

J is TRBJ1-6 and V is TRBV7-2, with 9 bases aligning to TRBD1. V lost 5 bases to trimming and J lost 10 bases; unmatched junction nucleotides: 9. Germline CDR1 is SGHTA and CDR2 is FQGNSA. This CDR3 spans 15 amino acids. This CDR3 reads CASSGGQDRGSPLHF. DNA of the CDR3: TGTGCCAGCAGCGGAGGACAGGACAGGGGCTCACCCCTCCACTTT.

This clonotype was found a few times. The chain uses TRBV4-1 and TRBJ2-1, with TRBD2 identical over 7 bases. With V trimmed by 3 bases and J by 1 base, 12 bases remained unmatched. Germline V gives CDR1 MGHRA, CDR2 YSYEKL. This CDR3 has 18 amino acids. The DNA for the CDR3 is TGCGCCAGCAGCCAGGTACCGGGAGCGGGACCTTCCTACAATGAGCAGTTCTTC. Translating gives CASSQVPGAGPSYNEQFF.